A single sample gave rise to the 8 T cell receptor beta chains below, sequenced in a study of CD4 and CD8 cells across lung adenocarcinoma regions. TCRdb redid the calling of the PCR reads with MiXCR, one entry per CDR3 protein. Here the sample spans 6,500 to 8,000 distinct CDR3 sequences, less than 55% being singletons. The sample comprised CD4+ T cells from the margin of a lung tumor. The receptors derive from a male donor with lung adenocarcinoma. The CD4 and CD8 labels of this study may be unreliable.

This chain links TRBV6-4 with TRBJ2-1; weak D call: TRBD2 (7 bases). This CDR3 is 15 amino acids long. Trimming took 4 bases from V and 2 from J, leaving 12 bases between them. Germline CDR1 MRHNA, CDR2 SNTAGT. CDR3 protein: CASSVGGGTYNEQFF. Here the CDR3 DNA reads TGTGCCAGCAGTGTCGGCGGGGGCACCTACAATGAGCAGTTCTTC.

This clonotype rates as medium-sized. This chain uses TRBV6-1 with TRBJ2-1; 9 positions agree with TRBD2. The CDR3 spans 15 residues. In germline, CDR1 is MNHNS, CDR2 SASEGT. V was clipped by 10 bases and J by 15 bases; unmatched bases: 22. CDR3 DNA sequence: TGTGCCACCCTATCCATAGCGGGAGTGGGTTTGGGGGGGTTCTTC. As protein: CATLSIAGVGLGGFF.

To note about this clonotype: The junction and the germline gene differ at one end; a read error may be behind it. The genes are TRBV27 and TRBJ2-3; 9 bases fit TRBD2. CDR3 length: 19 residues. The germline CDR1 and CDR2 sequences are MNHEY and SMNVEV (reference sequence). The DNA for the CDR3 is TGTGCCAGCAGAGCCACGCGGCTAGCGGGACAGTGTGGCACAGACACGCAGTACTTT. This codes for CASRATRLAGQCGTDTQYF.

This clonotype rates as medium-sized. This chain uses TRBV6-5 with TRBJ2-2; D is unresolved. Germline CDR1 is MNHEY and CDR2 is SVGAGI. The CDR3 extends over 13 amino acids. The ends were cut back, 2 bases at V and 6 bases at J, with 7 bases in the middle. CDR3 region: CASSYRDAGELFF. The CDR3 coding sequence is TGTGCCAGCAGTTACCGTGACGCCGGGGAGCTGTTTTTT.

This clonotype has at least ten counts. For the CDR3, the DNA is TGTGCCAGCAGTGGATGGACAGGAGGCAACACTGAAGCTTTCTTT. It specifies CASSGWTGGNTEAFF. The genes are TRBV6-1 and TRBJ1-1; 7 bases line up with TRBD1. This CDR3 region has 15 residues. The germline V gene encodes CDR1 MNHNS and CDR2 SASEGT. J lost 2 bases, V lost 4 bases, and 7 bases had no gene match.

To note about this clonotype: Without the conserved terminal phenylalanine or tryptophan, this CDR3 likely stems from a read error. The J gene is TRBJ2-7, the V gene TRBV6-1; D possibly corresponds to TRBD1 (5 bases). V was pared by 8 bases and J by 2 bases, with 13 bases between. Per germline, CDR1 MNHNS and CDR2 SASEGT. The CDR3 extends over 13 amino acids. CDR3: CASGAGHTYEQYL. The CDR3 DNA is TGTGCCAGCGGAGCCGGACACACCTACGAGCAGTACTTA.

V usage is TRBV12-3 or TRBV12-4 and J usage is TRBJ2-1; D gene uncertain. The better agreement between TRBJ2-5 and the DNA end casts doubt on the J call. CDR3 length: 11 residues. The CDR3 nucleotides are TGTGCCAGCAGCCCAAGGGAGACCCAGTACTTC. It translates to CASSPRETQYF.

Turning to this clonotype: A junction boundary mismatches the germline segment, possibly from a read error. The chain recombines TRBV6-1 with TRBJ2-3; D may be TRBD1 (7 bases). The J call is in doubt because the DNA end fits TRBJ2-7 better. Germline V gene data show CDR1 as MNHNS and CDR2 as SASEGT. CDR3 length: 14 amino acids. CDR3 bases: TGTGGCAGCAGGGGGGTGGGAGCCCAAGATACGCAGTACTTC. Translation gives CGSRGVGAQDTQYF.